Following are 26 T cell receptor beta chains from one sample sequenced in a study of beta chain features in type 1 diabetes. The study, taken as a whole, reports: People with Type 1 diabetes carried modestly yet significantly shorter TCRB CDR3s in all four CD4+ subsets.

Their antigens remain unidentified. The authors reverse transcribed all of the isolated RNA, so sequencing captured expressed TCRB transcripts. TCRdb's table, derived via immunoSEQ multiplex PCR, lists solely in-frame clones and lacks some. Here the sample spans over 650,000 clones, roughly 13% being singletons. Sequencing was carried out using naive CD4+ T cells from blood. These receptor sequences come from a man aged 18 to 30 with type 1 diabetes.

This clone was seen a handful of times. The chain has TRBV4-3 and TRBJ1-1; D ambiguous. The germline CDR1 and CDR2 sequences are LGHNA and YSLEER. The CDR3 length is 15 residues. V dropped 0 bases and J dropped 3 bases, with 11 bases sitting between them. CDR3 in amino acids: CASSQEAGRDTEAFF. The CDR3 DNA follows: TGCGCCAGCAGCCAAGAGGCGGGTCGGGACACTGAAGCTTTCTTT.

The gene calls are TRBV7-2 and TRBJ2-2; possibly TRBD2 for D (5 bases). V was trimmed by 1 base and J by 5 bases, leaving 11 bases between them. CDR3 length: 15 amino acids. The germline V gene has CDR1 SGHTA and CDR2 FQGNSA. The CDR3 DNA sequence: TGTGCCAGCAGCTTAGTAGAGGGAATGACCGGGGAGCTGTTTTTT. It specifies CASSLVEGMTGELFF. Combining the CDR3 with reference TRBV7-2 and TRBJ2-2 gives the whole variable domain GAGVSQSPSNKVTEKGKDVELRCDPISGHTALYWYRQSLGQGLEFLIYFQGNSAPDKSGLPSDRFSAERTGGSVSTLTIQRTQQEDSAVYLCASSLVEGMTGELFFGEGSRLTVL.

This clone was detected only a few times. The rearrangement uses TRBV5-1 and TRBJ1-5; 10 bases are a match to TRBD1. The germline CDR1 and CDR2 sequences are SGHRS and YFSETQ. The V and J ends lost 4 bases and 4 bases, in that order; junction bases with no gene match: 2. The CDR3 contains 14 residues. CDR3 region: CASSVDRGNQPQHF. CDR3 bases: TGCGCCAGCAGCGTGGACAGGGGGAATCAGCCCCAGCATTTT.

The chain employs TRBV7-2 and TRBJ1-2; 7 bases align to TRBD1. Per the germline V gene, CDR1 is SGHTA and CDR2 is FQGNSA. V gave up 5 bases and J gave up 6 bases; unmatched junction bases: 9. The CDR3 extends over 14 amino acids. Here the CDR3 reads CASSPGGGGDGYTF. As DNA, the CDR3 is TGTGCCAGCAGCCCTGGGGGAGGGGGCGATGGCTACACCTTC.

This clone was seen more than once but under ten times. The chain couples TRBV7-2 to TRBJ1-2; D may be TRBD1 (5 bases). Per the germline V gene, CDR1 is SGHTA and CDR2 is FQGNSA. Trimming removed 5 bases at V and 7 bases at J, with 11 bases between. The CDR3 consists of 12 residues. Here the CDR3 DNA reads TGTGCCAGCAGCCCGCCAGGGAGTGGCTACACCTTC. As protein: CASSPPGSGYTF.

This chain connects TRBV27 to TRBJ1-1, with D possibly being TRBD1 (6 bases). Germline V gives CDR1 MNHEY, CDR2 SMNVEV (reference sequence). Between the trimmed V and J ends, which lost 6 bases and 8 bases, there was a span of 19 bases. CDR3 size: 14 residues. CDR3 DNA sequence: TGTGCCAGCAGAGCAACCAGGGGACGATGGGAAGCTTTCTTT. Encoded protein: CASRATRGRWEAFF.

The V gene is TRBV13, the J gene TRBJ1-2; D not certain. Looked up from germline, CDR1 is PRHDT and CDR2 is FYEKMQ (reference sequence). The CDR3 runs 15 residues. The V and J ends lost 7 bases and 2 bases respectively, with 17 bases between them. CDR3 bases: TGTGCCAGCAAACGGACCTTCGTTGGGAACTATGGCTACACCTTC. This codes for CASKRTFVGNYGYTF.

V gene TRBV6-1 combines with J gene TRBJ2-3; TRBD1 aligns across 9 bases. With V trimmed by 7 bases and J by 3 bases, 5 bases remained unmatched. CDR1 and CDR2 (germline): MNHNS, SASEGT. The CDR3 extends over 14 amino acids. The CDR3 DNA sequence: TGTGCCAGCACCTCGGGACAGGGAACAGATACGCAGTATTTT. Protein product: CASTSGQGTDTQYF.

This clone showed up just a few times. The V gene is TRBV28, the J gene TRBJ2-1, with 7 bases matching TRBD1. Unmatched junction bases numbered 1, after V lost 2 bases and J lost 0 bases. Germline V gene lookup returns CDR1 MDHEN and CDR2 SYDVKM. The CDR3 totals 15 residues. The CDR3 sequence is CASSLGTASYNEQFF. Written as DNA, the CDR3 is TGTGCCAGCAGTTTAGGGACAGCCTCCTACAATGAGCAGTTCTTC.

This clone appeared a few times. The chain couples TRBV19 to TRBJ2-5; D gene uncertain. With 2 bases removed from V and 2 bases from J, the gap between germline ends came to 9 bases. The length of the CDR3 is 14 residues. Germline values: CDR1 LNHDA, CDR2 SQIVND (reference sequence). CDR3 nucleotide sequence: TGTGCCAGTAGTATAATTGGGCAGCAAGAGACCCAGTACTTC. Translated, it gives CASSIIGQQETQYF.

This clone came up a few times. The chain carries TRBV30 and TRBJ2-1, with D hard to call. Germline V gene data show CDR1 as GTSNPN and CDR2 as SVGIG (reference sequence). The CDR3 has 11 amino acids. V lost 3 bases and J lost 3, with 3 bases in between. This CDR3 reads CAWSHYNEQFF. The CDR3, as DNA: TGTGCCTGGAGCCACTACAATGAGCAGTTCTTC.

The V gene is TRBV5-4, the J gene TRBJ2-5, with D perhaps assigned TRBD1 or TRBD2 (5 bases each). Trimming cost V 0 bases and J 5 bases, with 14 bases left between them. This CDR3 has 15 amino acids. Germline values: CDR1 SGHNT, CDR2 YYREEE (reference sequence). The DNA of the CDR3 is TGTGCCAGCAGCTTGGAGTCTACAGGCGGGGAGACCCAGTACTTC. Amino acid sequence: CASSLESTGGETQYF.

The rearrangement uses TRBV25-1 and TRBJ2-5, with D uncertain. Looked up from germline, CDR1 is MGHDK and CDR2 is SYGVNS. V gave up 3 bases and J gave up 2 bases, with 10 bases separating them. The CDR3 is made up of 14 amino acids. The CDR3 DNA is TGTGCCAGCAGTGATTGGGGATTTCAAGAGACCCAGTACTTC. This encodes CASSDWGFQETQYF. Filled out from reference TRBV25-1 and TRBJ2-5, the complete variable domain reads EADIYQTPRYLVIGTGKKITLECSQTMGHDKMYWYQQDPGMELHLIHYSYGVNSTEKGDLSSESTVSRIRTEHFPLTLESARPSHTSQYLCASSDWGFQETQYFGPGTRLLVL.

This clone was counted once. The chain carries TRBV4-1 and TRBJ1-1; 7 bases agree with TRBD1. The CDR3 runs 19 residues. Germline CDR1 and CDR2: MGHRA and YSYEKL. The V gene end was trimmed by 0 bases and the J gene end by 3 bases; junction bases not matched to a gene: 16. The CDR3 coding sequence is TGCGCCAGCAGCCAAGACAGTTACAGGGGCCTCGACCGGGACACTGAAGCTTTCTTT. Its translation is CASSQDSYRGLDRDTEAFF.

This clone has only a few counts. V is TRBV9 and J is TRBJ2-5; 11 nucleotides match TRBD2. CDR3 size: 16 residues. In germline, CDR1 is SGDLS, CDR2 YYNGEE. V trimming: 1 base; J trimming: 1 base; junction bases outside the gene matches: 3. The CDR3, as DNA: TGTGCCAGCAGCGTATCAACTAGCGGGGGCCAAGAGACCCAGTACTTC. Residues: CASSVSTSGGQETQYF.

This clone turned up a few times. This rearrangement joins TRBV18 to TRBJ1-4; D is undetermined. CDR3 length equals 16 residues. V dropped 1 base and J dropped 0 bases, with 9 bases sitting between them. Germline V lookup: CDR1 KGHSH, CDR2 LQKENI. The CDR3 here is CASSPQGPPTNEKLFF. The CDR3 DNA reads TGTGCCAGCTCACCACAAGGACCCCCAACTAATGAAAAACTGTTTTTT.

This clone appeared a few times. The V gene is TRBV29-1, the J gene TRBJ2-1; D uncertain. Trimming took 4 bases from V and 7 from J, leaving 8 bases between them. In germline, CDR1 is SQVTM, CDR2 ANQGSEA. This CDR3 contains 11 residues. The chain's CDR3 is CSVGASNEQFF. DNA for the CDR3: TGCAGCGTTGGAGCCTCGAATGAGCAGTTCTTC.

This clone was counted between two and nine times. CDR3 protein: CASSGTGGEPQHF. The CDR3 coding sequence is TGTGCCAGCAGTGGGACAGGGGGCGAACCCCAGCATTTT. The J gene is TRBJ1-5, the V gene TRBV2; 11 bases are shared with TRBD1. With V trimmed by 4 bases and J by 10 bases, 3 bases remained unmatched. CDR3 length: 13 residues. Germline CDR1 SNHLY, CDR2 FYNNEI.

This clone was seen a few times. The V call is TRBV5-1, the J call TRBJ2-7, with D perhaps being TRBD1 or TRBD2 (5 bases each). V was clipped by 8 bases and J by 3 bases, with 15 bases between them. CDR3 length equals 13 residues. Germline V gene lookup returns CDR1 SGHRS and CDR2 YFSETQ. The DNA of the CDR3 is TGCGCCAGTATGGGACGGGCTGTCTACGAGCAGTACTTC. It is translated as CASMGRAVYEQYF.

This clone has more than one count but fewer than ten. The V gene is TRBV7-9, the J gene TRBJ2-3; D unresolved. The V end was cut by 3 bases, the J end by 3 bases, with 7 bases between. The germline V gene encodes CDR1 SEHNR and CDR2 FQNEAQ (reference sequence). This CDR3 has 13 residues. Here the CDR3 reads CASSLMETDTQYF. The CDR3, as DNA: TGTGCCAGCAGCTTGATGGAGACAGATACGCAGTATTTT.

This clone came up a few times. CDR3 coding DNA: TGTGCCAGCAGTTACGCGGGCCTTGGGGAGACCCAGTACTTC. Residues: CASSYAGLGETQYF. The chain couples TRBV6-5 to TRBJ2-5; TRBD2 is a possible D gene (5 bases). Trimming pared 2 bases from V and 5 bases from J, leaving 12 bases between. This CDR3 has 14 amino acids. Looked up from germline, CDR1 is MNHEY and CDR2 is SVGAGI.

Points on this clone: Other DNA sequences in this specimen translate into the identical CDR3. The V and J genes are TRBV30 and TRBJ1-5, with D hard to call. Germline V lookup: CDR1 GTSNPN, CDR2 SVGIG (reference sequence). CDR3 length: 12 residues. V was trimmed by 2 bases and J by 4 bases, leaving 6 bases between them. For the CDR3, the DNA is TGTGCCTGGAGTTCGGGGAATCAGCCCCAGCATTTT. The encoded protein is CAWSSGNQPQHF.

This clone has more than one count but fewer than ten. This sequence joins TRBV6-6 and TRBJ2-1; TRBD1 matches 9 bases. Germline-derived CDR1 and CDR2 are MNHNY and SVGAGI (reference sequence). CDR3 length: 16 residues. The V and J ends lost 2 bases and 5 bases, in that order; junction bases with no gene match: 7. The CDR3 DNA reads TGTGCCAGCAGTTACCATTCGGGACAGGGTAACAATGAGCAGTTCTTC. As protein: CASSYHSGQGNNEQFF.

The chain couples TRBV4-3 to TRBJ2-1; no clear D. Germline V CDR1 and CDR2: LGHNA, YSLEER. Trimming left V 1 base short and J 3 bases short, with 10 bases between. CDR3 size: 15 residues. The CDR3 region has the DNA TGCGCCAGCAGCCAAGGCTCGCTACGCTACAATGAGCAGTTCTTC. Translating gives CASSQGSLRYNEQFF.

This clone was detected only a few times. The J gene is TRBJ2-1, the V gene TRBV5-1, with TRBD2 identical over 9 bases. The CDR3 spans 15 residues. Losses at the gene ends were 0 bases for V and 7 bases for J; bases not matched to a gene: 5. In germline, CDR1 is SGHRS, CDR2 YFSETQ. As DNA, the CDR3 is TGCGCCAGCAGCTTGGTGACTAGCGGTGGGAATGAGCAGTTCTTC. This sequence encodes CASSLVTSGGNEQFF.

This clone was picked up a small number of times. The chain recombines TRBV14 with TRBJ2-7; TRBD1 agrees at 7 bases. The V segment lost 4 bases and the J segment 8 bases; nucleotides outside the gene matches: 8. The germline V gene has CDR1 SGHDN and CDR2 FVKESK. This CDR3 region has 13 residues. The chain's CDR3 is CASSLNRQGKQYF. DNA for the CDR3: TGTGCCAGCAGCCTAAACCGACAGGGCAAGCAGTACTTC.